This passage covers 24 T cell receptor beta chains from one sample sequenced in a study of shared clonotypes between healthy human individuals. Some clones are missing from TCRdb's copy, which holds only in-frame ones; the method was immunoSEQ multiplex PCR. The profile shows 2 million to 2.5 million clones, around 95% of them singletons. The sequencing sample was made of naive CD4+ T cells sorted from blood. The subset here: CD45RA+ positively selected. All receptors derive from a man aged 18 to 29 in good health.

Comment on this clone: Other DNA sequences in this specimen translate into the identical CDR3. The chain employs TRBV7-2 and TRBJ2-7; D might be TRBD1 or TRBD2, each matching 5 bases. This CDR3 is 15 amino acids long. Trimming removed 1 base from V and 0 bases from J, with 10 bases in between. Germline V gene data show CDR1 as SGHTA and CDR2 as FQGNSA. CDR3 region: CASSLVAGTSYEQYF. CDR3 coding DNA: TGTGCCAGCAGCTTAGTCGCAGGGACCTCCTACGAGCAGTACTTC.

The chain has TRBV30 and TRBJ1-6; D is unresolved. CDR1 is GTSNPN and CDR2 is SVGIG in the germline V gene (reference sequence). CDR3 size: 13 residues. V dropped 3 bases and J dropped 10 bases, with 13 bases sitting between them. The CDR3 spells CAWRTRGKSPLHF. Here the CDR3 DNA reads TGTGCCTGGAGGACGAGAGGAAAGTCACCCCTCCACTTT.

The chain uses TRBV5-1 and TRBJ1-1, with D uncertain. Germline V gene data show CDR1 as SGHRS and CDR2 as YFSETQ. Trimming pared 0 bases from V and 1 base from J, leaving 7 bases between. CDR3 size: 14 residues. This CDR3 reads CASSLAAANTEAFF. The CDR3 DNA reads as TGCGCCAGCAGCTTGGCCGCAGCGAACACTGAAGCTTTCTTT.

The count of this clone is one. Other DNA sequences in this specimen translate into the identical CDR3. The chain links TRBV28 to TRBJ1-5; possible D gene TRBD1, 6 bases. Trimming removed 5 bases from V and 6 bases from J, with 8 bases in between. CDR1 is MDHEN, CDR2 SYDVKM, per germline. The CDR3 has 12 amino acids. CDR3 in amino acids: CASSTGTQPQHF. The DNA for the CDR3 is TGTGCCAGCAGTACAGGGACTCAGCCCCAGCATTTT.

The V gene is TRBV5-1, the J gene TRBJ1-2; TRBD1 is a possible D gene (6 bases). Per the germline V gene, CDR1 is SGHRS and CDR2 is YFSETQ. Between the trimmed V and J ends, which lost 4 bases and 8 bases, there was a span of 21 bases. CDR3 length: 15 amino acids. CDR3 sequence (DNA): TGCGCCAGCAGCCCCGGGGACATTCCCTATGAGGGCTACACCTTC. Encoded protein: CASSPGDIPYEGYTF.

This chain links TRBV10-3 with TRBJ1-1, with D possibly TRBD1 on 6 matching bases. The V end was cut by 0 bases, the J end by 0 bases, with 11 bases between. Germline assignment: CDR1 ENHRY and CDR2 SYGVKD. The CDR3 length is 16 residues. DNA for the CDR3: TGTGCCATCAGTGAGTCAGGGGGGGCATTGAACACTGAAGCTTTCTTT. Encoded protein: CAISESGGALNTEAFF.

The gene calls are TRBV2 and TRBJ1-4; the D gene is possibly TRBD1 (5 bases). CDR1 and CDR2 from the germline V gene are SNHLY and FYNNEI. Trimming shortened V by 6 bases and J by 2 bases, and 10 bases separated the two germline ends. The CDR3 totals 14 residues. The chain's CDR3 is CASRPGGTNEKLFF. The CDR3 nucleotides read TGTGCCAGCAGGCCCGGGGGGACTAATGAAAAACTGTTTTTT.

The sample holds one count of this clone. The J gene is TRBJ1-6, the V gene TRBV2; D perhaps matches TRBD1 (6 bases). V lost 2 bases and J 6 bases, leaving 11 bases between the germline ends. The germline gives CDR1 SNHLY, CDR2 FYNNEI. The CDR3 covers 15 residues. CDR3 amino acids: CASSERTDTNSPLHF. The CDR3 DNA reads TGTGCCAGCAGTGAAAGGACAGATACTAATTCACCCCTCCACTTT. Full variable domain (remainder filled in from reference TRBV2 and TRBJ1-6): EPEVTQTPSHQVTQMGQEVILRCVPISNHLYFYWYRQILGQKVEFLVSFYNNEISEKSEIFDDQFSVERPDGSNFTLKIRSTKLEDSAMYFCASSERTDTNSPLHFGNGTRLTVT.

The chain has TRBV7-6 and TRBJ2-7; the match to TRBD1 covers 10 bases. This CDR3 has 15 amino acids. Germline loops: CDR1 SGHVS, CDR2 FNYEAQ. Trimming cost V 5 bases and J 2 bases; bases outside gene matches: 6. The CDR3 region is CASSDGQGDPYEQYF. CDR3 nucleotide sequence: TGTGCCAGCAGCGACGGACAGGGGGATCCCTACGAGCAGTACTTC. Together with reference TRBV7-6 and TRBJ2-7, the CDR3 gives the full variable domain: GAGVSQSPRYKVTKRGQDVALRCDPISGHVSLYWYRQALGQGPEFLTYFNYEAQQDKSGLPNDRFSAERPEGSISTLTIQRTEQRDSAMYRCASSDGQGDPYEQYFGPGTRLTVT.

With regard to this clone: The sample carries other DNA sequences with the same CDR3. The chain is built from TRBV29-1 and TRBJ1-1, with D uncertain. The CDR3 totals 12 residues. Trimming shortened V by 6 bases and J by 1 base, and 9 bases separated the two germline ends. Germline lookup yields CDR1 SQVTM and CDR2 ANQGSEA. The CDR3 nucleotides are TGCAGCGTGGGTGGGAGGAACACTGAAGCTTTCTTT. It translates to CSVGGRNTEAFF.

This clone came up once. The chain has TRBV5-4 and TRBJ2-3; 7 bases match TRBD1. V lost 0 bases to trimming and J lost 15 bases; unmatched junction nucleotides: 7. The germline gives CDR1 SGHNT, CDR2 YYREEE (reference sequence). This CDR3 contains 12 residues. CDR3 in amino acids: CASSLVGTESYF. Written as DNA, the CDR3 is TGTGCCAGCAGCTTGGTGGGGACAGAAAGTTATTTT.

This clone has just one count. The genes are TRBV27 and TRBJ2-7; maybe TRBD2 (5 bases). Germline CDR1 reads MNHEY; CDR2 reads SMNVEV (reference sequence). The CDR3 covers 14 residues. The V gene lost 8 bases and the J gene lost 7 bases, with 21 bases spanning the gap. In DNA, the CDR3 is TGTGCCAGCCGAAACGACGGACTCCTTGGAGAGCAGTACTTC. Translated, it gives CASRNDGLLGEQYF.

V and J are TRBV4-1 and TRBJ2-5; TRBD2 matches at 13 bases. This CDR3 comprises 18 residues. The trim removed 4 bases at V and 6 bases at J, leaving 14 bases unmatched. The V gene's germline CDR1 is MGHRA and CDR2 YSYEKL. The DNA for the CDR3 is TGCGCCAGCAGCCCAGGACTAGCGGGGGTCGGACAAGAGAAGACCCAGTACTTC. Translating gives CASSPGLAGVGQEKTQYF.

The rearrangement links TRBV10-3 to TRBJ2-7; 11 bases are shared with TRBD2. CDR3 size: 15 residues. The germline CDR1 and CDR2 sequences are ENHRY and SYGVKD. V lost 2 bases, J lost 5 bases, and 5 bases stayed unmatched. Here the CDR3 reads CAISEDLAGGNEQYF. CDR3 bases: TGTGCCATCAGTGAGGATCTAGCGGGAGGAAACGAGCAGTACTTC.

As for this clone: This CDR3 is also generated by other DNA sequences in the sample. This chain connects TRBV7-9 to TRBJ1-2; D is undetermined. V lost 3 bases to trimming and J lost 2 bases, with 7 bases between them. This CDR3 region has 13 residues. Germline CDR1 and CDR2: SEHNR and FQNEAQ (reference sequence). CDR3 in amino acids: CASSFDGNYGYTF. The CDR3 DNA reads as TGTGCCAGCAGCTTCGACGGAAACTATGGCTACACCTTC. Full variable domain (missing parts from reference TRBV7-9 and TRBJ1-2): DTGVSQNPRHKITKRGQNVTFRCDPISEHNRLYWYRQTLGQGPEFLTYFQNEAQLEKSRLLSDRFSAERPKGSFSTLEIQRTEQGDSAMYLCASSFDGNYGYTFGSGTRLTVV.

This clone appeared once. This chain joins TRBV27 and TRBJ2-1; 7 bases match TRBD2. V lost 8 bases to trimming and J lost 9 bases; unmatched junction nucleotides: 13. Germline assignment: CDR1 MNHEY and CDR2 SMNVEV (reference sequence). The CDR3 is made up of 14 amino acids. This CDR3 reads CASRRDYLQGEQFF. The CDR3 DNA follows: TGTGCCAGCCGACGGGACTACTTACAAGGTGAGCAGTTCTTC.

The chain employs TRBV6-6 and TRBJ1-5, with a possible D match to TRBD1 (6 bases). The CDR3 extends over 16 amino acids. Trimming removed 7 bases at V and 1 base at J, with 17 bases between. Germline V gene lookup returns CDR1 MNHNY and CDR2 SVGAGI (reference sequence). The CDR3 DNA is TGTGCCAGCACTCTCGTGGGGGGGGCGAGCAATCAGCCCCAGCATTTT. This sequence encodes CASTLVGGASNQPQHF.

V is TRBV11-3 and J is TRBJ2-3, with 13 positions matching TRBD2. The CDR3 is 16 amino acids. CDR1 is SGHNT, CDR2 YENEEA, per germline. Trimming cost V 5 bases and J 4 bases; bases outside gene matches: 6. This chain's CDR3 is CASSPGTSGAADTQYF. CDR3 bases: TGTGCCAGCAGCCCCGGGACTAGCGGGGCGGCAGATACGCAGTATTTT.

The V call is TRBV28, the J call TRBJ2-1; TRBD2 agrees at 9 bases. V shed 8 bases and J 7 bases; nucleotides not matched to a gene: 12. CDR1 and CDR2 (germline): MDHEN, SYDVKM. The CDR3 totals 15 residues. This CDR3 reads CASGPPTSGLNEQFF. The DNA for the CDR3 is TGTGCCAGCGGCCCCCCAACTAGCGGGCTTAATGAGCAGTTCTTC.

The rearrangement joins TRBV5-1 to TRBJ1-1; perhaps TRBD1 as D (5 bases). Germline CDR1 SGHRS, CDR2 YFSETQ. This CDR3 has 14 residues. V gave up 4 bases and J gave up 2 bases, with 12 bases separating them. The CDR3 sequence is CASSAIGANTEAFF. The CDR3 DNA sequence: TGCGCCAGCAGCGCGATCGGGGCTAACACTGAAGCTTTCTTT. The whole variable domain, filled in from reference TRBV5-1 and TRBJ1-1, reads KAGVTQTPRYLIKTRGQQVTLSCSPISGHRSVSWYQQTPGQGLQFLFEYFSETQRNKGNFPGRFSGRQFSNSRSEMNVSTLELGDSALYLCASSAIGANTEAFFGQGTRLTVV.

This clone has only one observation. CDR3 DNA sequence: TGTGCCAGCAGTTACCCCCTTGGGAGGAGGTGGGCTTTCTTT. Its protein product is CASSYPLGRRWAFF. The chain joins TRBV6-5 to TRBJ1-1; no firm D call. The CDR3 covers 14 residues. Germline lookup yields CDR1 MNHEY and CDR2 SVGAGI. The germline V and J ends were trimmed by 2 bases and 11 bases, with 18 bases remaining between them.

The V and J genes are TRBV7-2 and TRBJ2-7, with TRBD2 matching over 10 bases. The CDR3 sequence is 15 residues long. Germline V lookup: CDR1 SGHTA, CDR2 FQGNSA. The ends lost 5 bases at V and 3 bases at J; junction bases unmatched: 7. The CDR3 bases are TGTGCCAGCAGCACATCTAGCGGGAGCTTCTACGAGCAGTACTTC. As protein: CASSTSSGSFYEQYF. Combining the CDR3 with reference TRBV7-2 and TRBJ2-7 gives the whole variable domain GAGVSQSPSNKVTEKGKDVELRCDPISGHTALYWYRQSLGQGLEFLIYFQGNSAPDKSGLPSDRFSAERTGGSVSTLTIQRTQQEDSAVYLCASSTSSGSFYEQYFGPGTRLTVT.

This clone was seen once. The chain is built from TRBV30 and TRBJ1-1; D gene unclear. Germline loops: CDR1 GTSNPN, CDR2 SVGIG (reference sequence). Between the trimmed V and J ends, which lost 3 bases and 10 bases, there was a span of 12 bases. The CDR3 extends over 11 amino acids. CDR3 nucleotides: TGTGCCTGGAGCGCAGGTTATGGAGCTTTCTTT. Its protein product is CAWSAGYGAFF.

The chain employs TRBV10-3 and TRBJ2-7; 9 nucleotides align to TRBD1. The germline gives CDR1 ENHRY, CDR2 SYGVKD. With 11 bases clipped from V and 2 bases from J, the junction kept 4 bases outside the gene matches. CDR3 size: 12 residues. Written as DNA, the CDR3 is TGTGCCGGGGGGACAGGGCCCTACGAGCAGTACTTC. It codes for CAGGTGPYEQYF.